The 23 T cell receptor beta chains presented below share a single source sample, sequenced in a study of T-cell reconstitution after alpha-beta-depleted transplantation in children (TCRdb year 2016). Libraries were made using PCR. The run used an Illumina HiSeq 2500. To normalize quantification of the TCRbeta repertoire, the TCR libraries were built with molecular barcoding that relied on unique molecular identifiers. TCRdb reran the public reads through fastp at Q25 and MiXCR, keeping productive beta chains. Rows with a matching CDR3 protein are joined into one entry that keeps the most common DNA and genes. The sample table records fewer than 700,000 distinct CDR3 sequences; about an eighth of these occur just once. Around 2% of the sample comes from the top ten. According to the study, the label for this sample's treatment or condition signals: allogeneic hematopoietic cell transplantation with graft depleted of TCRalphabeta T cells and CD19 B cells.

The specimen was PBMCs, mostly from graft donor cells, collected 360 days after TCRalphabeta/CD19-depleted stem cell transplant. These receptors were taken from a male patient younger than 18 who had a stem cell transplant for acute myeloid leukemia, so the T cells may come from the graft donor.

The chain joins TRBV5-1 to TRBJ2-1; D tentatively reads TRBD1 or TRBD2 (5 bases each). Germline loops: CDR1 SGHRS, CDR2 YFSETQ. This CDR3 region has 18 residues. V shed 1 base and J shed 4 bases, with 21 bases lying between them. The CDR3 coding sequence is TGCGCCAGCAGCTTGTCCCTTACGGGGCGCAGTAGTTACAATGAGCAGTTCTTC. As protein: CASSLSLTGRSSYNEQFF. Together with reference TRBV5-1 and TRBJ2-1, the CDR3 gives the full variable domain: KAGVTQTPRYLIKTRGQQVTLSCSPISGHRSVSWYQQTPGQGLQFLFEYFSETQRNKGNFPGRFSGRQFSNSRSEMNVSTLELGDSALYLCASSLSLTGRSSYNEQFFGPGTRLTVL.

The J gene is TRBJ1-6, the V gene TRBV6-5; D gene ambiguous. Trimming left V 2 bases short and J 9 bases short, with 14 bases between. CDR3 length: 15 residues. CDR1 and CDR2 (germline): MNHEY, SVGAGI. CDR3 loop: CASSYDARWGSPLHF. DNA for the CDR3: TGTGCCAGCAGTTACGATGCACGTTGGGGTTCACCCCTCCACTTT.

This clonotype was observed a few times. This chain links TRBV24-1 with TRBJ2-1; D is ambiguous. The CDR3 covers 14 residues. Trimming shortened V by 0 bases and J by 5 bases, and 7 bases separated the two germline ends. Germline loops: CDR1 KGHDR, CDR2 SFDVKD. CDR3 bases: TGTGCCACCAGTGATTTGTTACGGGACAATGAGCAGTTCTTC. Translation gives CATSDLLRDNEQFF.

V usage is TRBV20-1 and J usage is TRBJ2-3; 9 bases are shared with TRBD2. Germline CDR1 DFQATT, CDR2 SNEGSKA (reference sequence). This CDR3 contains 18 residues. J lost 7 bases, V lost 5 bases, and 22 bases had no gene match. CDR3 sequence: CSAPKFGLEREVTNTQYF. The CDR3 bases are TGCAGTGCTCCTAAATTCGGGTTAGAGCGGGAGGTGACGAATACGCAGTATTTT.

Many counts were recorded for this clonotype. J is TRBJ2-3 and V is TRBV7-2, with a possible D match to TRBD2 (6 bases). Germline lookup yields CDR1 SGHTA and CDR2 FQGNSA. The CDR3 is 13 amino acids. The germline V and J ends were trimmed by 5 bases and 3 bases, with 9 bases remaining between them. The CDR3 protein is CASSLGGTDTQYF. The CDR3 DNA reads TGTGCCAGCAGCCTAGGAGGGACAGATACGCAGTATTTT. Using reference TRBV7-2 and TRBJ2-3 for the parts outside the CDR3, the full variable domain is GAGVSQSPSNKVTEKGKDVELRCDPISGHTALYWYRQSLGQGLEFLIYFQGNSAPDKSGLPSDRFSAERTGGSVSTLTIQRTQQEDSAVYLCASSLGGTDTQYFGPGTRLTVL.

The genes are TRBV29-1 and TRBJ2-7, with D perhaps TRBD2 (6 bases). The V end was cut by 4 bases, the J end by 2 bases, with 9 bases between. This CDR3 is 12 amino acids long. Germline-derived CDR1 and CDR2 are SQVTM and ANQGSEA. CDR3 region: CSVGLATYEQYF. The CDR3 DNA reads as TGCAGCGTTGGGCTAGCGACCTACGAGCAGTACTTC.

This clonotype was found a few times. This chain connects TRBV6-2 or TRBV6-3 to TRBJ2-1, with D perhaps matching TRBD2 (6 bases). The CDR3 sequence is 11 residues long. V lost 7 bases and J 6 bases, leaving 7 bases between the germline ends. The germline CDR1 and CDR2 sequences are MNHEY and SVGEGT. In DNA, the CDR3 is TGTGCCAGCACCGGGGGCAATGAGCAGTTCTTC. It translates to CASTGGNEQFF.

The CDR3 DNA follows: TGTGCCACCAGTGATATTGGACTAGGCCTGAACACCGGGGAGCTGTTTTTT. Protein: CATSDIGLGLNTGELFF. The chain links TRBV24-1 to TRBJ2-2; 7 bases are shared with TRBD2. V shed 3 bases and J 1 base; nucleotides not matched to a gene: 7. This CDR3 spans 17 amino acids. The germline V gene encodes CDR1 KGHDR and CDR2 SFDVKD.

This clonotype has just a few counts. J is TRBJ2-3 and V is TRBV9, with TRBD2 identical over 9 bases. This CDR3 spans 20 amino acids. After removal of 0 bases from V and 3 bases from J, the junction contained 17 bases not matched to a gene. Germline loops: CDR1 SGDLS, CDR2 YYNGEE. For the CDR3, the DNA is TGTGCCAGCAGCGTAGCGACCATCGTTTGGCGGGAGGGCCTGACAGATACGCAGTATTTT. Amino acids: CASSVATIVWREGLTDTQYF.

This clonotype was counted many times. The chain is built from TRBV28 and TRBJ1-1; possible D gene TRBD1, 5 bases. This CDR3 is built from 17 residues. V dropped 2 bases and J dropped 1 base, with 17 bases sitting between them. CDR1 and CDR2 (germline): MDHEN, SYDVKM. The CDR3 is CASSLNLVWTKNTEAFF. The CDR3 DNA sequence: TGTGCCAGCAGTTTAAATTTGGTATGGACAAAGAACACTGAAGCTTTCTTT.

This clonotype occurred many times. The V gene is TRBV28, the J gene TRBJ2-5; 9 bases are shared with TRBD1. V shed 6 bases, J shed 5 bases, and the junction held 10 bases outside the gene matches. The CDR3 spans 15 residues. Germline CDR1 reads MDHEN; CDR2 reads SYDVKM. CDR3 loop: CASSSGQGLRETQYF. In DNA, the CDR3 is TGTGCCAGCAGCAGTGGACAGGGGCTGCGTGAGACCCAGTACTTC.

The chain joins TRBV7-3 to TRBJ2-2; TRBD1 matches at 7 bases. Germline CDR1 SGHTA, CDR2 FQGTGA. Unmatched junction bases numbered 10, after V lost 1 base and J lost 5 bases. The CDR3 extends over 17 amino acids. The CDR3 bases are TGTGCCAGCAGCTTAAGGCACGAAGGGGGCTTAACCGGGGAGCTGTTTTTT. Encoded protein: CASSLRHEGGLTGELFF.

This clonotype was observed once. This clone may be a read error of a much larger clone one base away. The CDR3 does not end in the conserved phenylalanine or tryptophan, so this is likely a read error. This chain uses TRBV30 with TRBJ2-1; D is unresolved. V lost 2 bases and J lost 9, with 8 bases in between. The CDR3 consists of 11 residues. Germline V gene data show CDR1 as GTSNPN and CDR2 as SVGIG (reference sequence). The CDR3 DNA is TGTGCCTGGAGTCTGCCTGGTGAGCAGTTCTCC. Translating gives CAWSLPGEQFS.

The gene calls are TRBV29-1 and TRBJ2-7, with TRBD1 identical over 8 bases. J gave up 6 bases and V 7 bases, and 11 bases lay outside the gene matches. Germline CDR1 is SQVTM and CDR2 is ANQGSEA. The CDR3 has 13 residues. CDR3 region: CSAGQGPTTEQYF. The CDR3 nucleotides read TGCAGCGCCGGACAGGGACCTACTACCGAGCAGTACTTC.

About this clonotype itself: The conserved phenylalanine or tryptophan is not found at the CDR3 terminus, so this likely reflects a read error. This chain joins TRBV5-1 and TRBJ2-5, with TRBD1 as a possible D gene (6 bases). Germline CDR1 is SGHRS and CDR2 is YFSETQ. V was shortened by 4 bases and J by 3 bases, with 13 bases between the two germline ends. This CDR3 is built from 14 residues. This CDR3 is CASSVGTHKETQYY. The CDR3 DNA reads TGCGCCAGCAGCGTAGGGACACATAAAGAGACCCAGTACTAC.

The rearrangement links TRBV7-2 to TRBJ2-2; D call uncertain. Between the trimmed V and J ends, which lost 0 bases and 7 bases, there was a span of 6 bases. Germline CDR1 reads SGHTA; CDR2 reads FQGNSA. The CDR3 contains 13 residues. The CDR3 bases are TGTGCCAGCAGCTTAGCGGTGGGCGGGGAGCTGTTTTTT. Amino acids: CASSLAVGGELFF.

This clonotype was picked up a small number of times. CDR3 in DNA: TGCAGTGCTAGAGACACTCGACAGGGGGCGGGTGGGACCCAGTACTTC. This translates into CSARDTRQGAGGTQYF. The rearrangement uses TRBV20-1 and TRBJ2-5, with 10 bases fitting TRBD1. The CDR3 covers 16 residues. After removal of 0 bases from V and 7 bases from J, the junction contained 11 bases not matched to a gene. Per the germline V gene, CDR1 is DFQATT and CDR2 is SNEGSKA (reference sequence).

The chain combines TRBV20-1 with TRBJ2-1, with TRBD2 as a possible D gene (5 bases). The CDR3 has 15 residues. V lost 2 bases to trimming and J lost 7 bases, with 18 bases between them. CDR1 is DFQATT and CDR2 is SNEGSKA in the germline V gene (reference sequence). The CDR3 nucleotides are TGCAGTGCTAGATTGCGGACGCCTCCGGGGAATGAGCAGTTCTTC. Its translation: CSARLRTPPGNEQFF.

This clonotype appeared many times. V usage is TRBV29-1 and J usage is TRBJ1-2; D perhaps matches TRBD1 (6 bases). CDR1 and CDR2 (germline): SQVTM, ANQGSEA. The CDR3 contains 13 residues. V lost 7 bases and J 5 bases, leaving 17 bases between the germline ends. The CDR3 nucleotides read TGCAGCGCGAGGACAGTGTCAGCGTATGGCTACACCTTC. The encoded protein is CSARTVSAYGYTF.

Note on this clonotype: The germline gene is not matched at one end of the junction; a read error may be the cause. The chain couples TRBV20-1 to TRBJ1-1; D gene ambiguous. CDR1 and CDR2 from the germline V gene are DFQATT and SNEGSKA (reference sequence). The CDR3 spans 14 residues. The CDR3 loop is CCARPPGQDAEAFF. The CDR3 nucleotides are TGCTGTGCTAGACCCCCGGGCCAAGACGCTGAAGCTTTCTTT.

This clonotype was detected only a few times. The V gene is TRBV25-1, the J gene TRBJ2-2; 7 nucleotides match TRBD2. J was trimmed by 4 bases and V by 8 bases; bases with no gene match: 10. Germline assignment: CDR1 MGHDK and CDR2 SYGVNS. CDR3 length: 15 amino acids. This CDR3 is CASGGREGRTGELFF. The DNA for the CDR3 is TGTGCCAGCGGAGGGAGGGAGGGCCGCACCGGGGAGCTGTTTTTT.

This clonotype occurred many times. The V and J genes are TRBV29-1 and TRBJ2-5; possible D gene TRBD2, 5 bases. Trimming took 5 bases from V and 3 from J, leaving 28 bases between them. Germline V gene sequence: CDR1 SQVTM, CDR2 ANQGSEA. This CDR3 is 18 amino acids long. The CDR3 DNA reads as TGCAGCGTTTCTCCGTTGTGGTTCGACGGGGTAAGAAAAGAGACCCAGTACTTC. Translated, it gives CSVSPLWFDGVRKETQYF.

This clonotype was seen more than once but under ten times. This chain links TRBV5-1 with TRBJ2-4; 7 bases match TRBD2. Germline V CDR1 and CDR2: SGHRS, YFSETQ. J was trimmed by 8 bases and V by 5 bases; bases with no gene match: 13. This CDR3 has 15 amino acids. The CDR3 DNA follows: TGCGCCAGCAGTCCTCATGATCCAGGGAGGGACATTCAGTACTTC. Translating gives CASSPHDPGRDIQYF.